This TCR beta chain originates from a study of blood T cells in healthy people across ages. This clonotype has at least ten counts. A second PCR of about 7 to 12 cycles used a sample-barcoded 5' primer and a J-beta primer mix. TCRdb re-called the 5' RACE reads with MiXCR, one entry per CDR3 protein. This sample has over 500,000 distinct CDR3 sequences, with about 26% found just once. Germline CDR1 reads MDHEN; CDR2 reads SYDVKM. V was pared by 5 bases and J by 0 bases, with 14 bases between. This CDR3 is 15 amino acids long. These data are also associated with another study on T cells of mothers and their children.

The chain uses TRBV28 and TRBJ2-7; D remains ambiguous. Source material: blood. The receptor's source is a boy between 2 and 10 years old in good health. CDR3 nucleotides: TGTGCCAGCAGTCTCACACCGGATAGCTCCTACGAGCAGTACTTC. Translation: CASSLTPDSSYEQYF.